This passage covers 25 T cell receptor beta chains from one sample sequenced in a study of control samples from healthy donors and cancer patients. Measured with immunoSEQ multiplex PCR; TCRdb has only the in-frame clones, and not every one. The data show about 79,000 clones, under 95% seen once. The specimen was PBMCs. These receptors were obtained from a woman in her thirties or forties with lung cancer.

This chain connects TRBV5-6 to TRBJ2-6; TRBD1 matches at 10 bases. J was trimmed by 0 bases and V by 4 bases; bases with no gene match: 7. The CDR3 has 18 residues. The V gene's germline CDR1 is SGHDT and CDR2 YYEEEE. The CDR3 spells CASSRDRGMTSGANVLTF. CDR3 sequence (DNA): TGTGCCAGCAGCCGGGACAGGGGCATGACCTCTGGGGCCAACGTCCTGACTTTC.

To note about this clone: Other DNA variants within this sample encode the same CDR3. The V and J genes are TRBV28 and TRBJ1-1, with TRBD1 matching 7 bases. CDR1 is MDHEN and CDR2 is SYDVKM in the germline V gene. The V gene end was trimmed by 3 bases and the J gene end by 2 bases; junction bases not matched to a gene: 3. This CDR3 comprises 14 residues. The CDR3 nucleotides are TGTGCCAGCAGTTTCAGGGGGGGAAACACTGAAGCTTTCTTT. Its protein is CASSFRGGNTEAFF.

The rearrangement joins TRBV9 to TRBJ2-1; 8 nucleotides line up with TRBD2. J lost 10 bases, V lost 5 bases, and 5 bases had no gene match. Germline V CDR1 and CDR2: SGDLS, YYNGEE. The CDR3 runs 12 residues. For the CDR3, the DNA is TGTGCCAGCAGTCTCGGGGGGGCGGAGCAGTTCTTC. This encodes CASSLGGAEQFF.

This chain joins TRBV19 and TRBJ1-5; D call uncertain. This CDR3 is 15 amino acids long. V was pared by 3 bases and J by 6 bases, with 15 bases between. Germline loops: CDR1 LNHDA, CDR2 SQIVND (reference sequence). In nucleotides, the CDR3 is TGTGCCAGTAGTATGTCGGGTCGTCGCGTTCAGCCCCAGCATTTT. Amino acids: CASSMSGRRVQPQHF.

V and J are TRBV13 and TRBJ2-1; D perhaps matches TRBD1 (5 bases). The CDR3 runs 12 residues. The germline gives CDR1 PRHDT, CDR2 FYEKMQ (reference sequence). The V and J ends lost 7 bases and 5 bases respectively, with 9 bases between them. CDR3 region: CASNQGNNEQFF. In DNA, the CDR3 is TGTGCCAGCAATCAGGGTAACAATGAGCAGTTCTTC.

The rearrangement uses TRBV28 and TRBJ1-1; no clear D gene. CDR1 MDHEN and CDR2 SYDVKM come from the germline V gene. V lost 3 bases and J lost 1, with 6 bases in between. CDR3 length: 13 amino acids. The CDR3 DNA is TGTGCCAGCAGTTTTACCCGGAACACTGAAGCTTTCTTT. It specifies CASSFTRNTEAFF. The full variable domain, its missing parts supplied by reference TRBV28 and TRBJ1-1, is DVKVTQSSRYLVKRTGEKVFLECVQDMDHENMFWYRQDPGLGLRLIYFSYDVKMKEKGDIPEGYSVSREKKERFSLILESASTNQTSMYLCASSFTRNTEAFFGQGTRLTVV.

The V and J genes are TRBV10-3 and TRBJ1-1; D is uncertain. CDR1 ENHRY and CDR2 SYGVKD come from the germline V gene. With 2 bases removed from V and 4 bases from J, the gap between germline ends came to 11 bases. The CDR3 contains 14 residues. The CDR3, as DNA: TGTGCCATCAGTGAGACTAACGGGGTCACTGAAGCTTTCTTT. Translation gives CAISETNGVTEAFF.

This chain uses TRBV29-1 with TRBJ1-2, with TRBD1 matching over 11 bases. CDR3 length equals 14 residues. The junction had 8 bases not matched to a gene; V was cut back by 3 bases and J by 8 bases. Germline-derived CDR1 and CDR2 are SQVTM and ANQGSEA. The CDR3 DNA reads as TGCAGCGTTGACCCGGGACAGGGGGGAAAGGGCTACACCTTC. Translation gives CSVDPGQGGKGYTF.

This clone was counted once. CDR3 coding DNA: TGCAGCGGTGACGGGCCTAACTATGGCTACACCTTC. Its translation: CSGDGPNYGYTF. The chain uses TRBV29-1 and TRBJ1-2; D not certain. The V end was cut by 7 bases, the J end by 0 bases, with 9 bases between. This CDR3 is built from 12 residues. Looked up from germline, CDR1 is SQVTM and CDR2 is ANQGSEA.

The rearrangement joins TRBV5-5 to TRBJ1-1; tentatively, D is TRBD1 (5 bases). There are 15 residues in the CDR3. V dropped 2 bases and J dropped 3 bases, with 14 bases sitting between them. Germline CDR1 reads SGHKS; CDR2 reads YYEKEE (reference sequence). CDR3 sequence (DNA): TGTGCCAGCAGCTTTATTGGGGGGTTGCACACTGAAGCTTTCTTT. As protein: CASSFIGGLHTEAFF. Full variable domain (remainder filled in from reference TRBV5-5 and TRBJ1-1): DAGVTQSPTHLIKTRGQQVTLRCSPISGHKSVSWYQQVLGQGPQFIFQYYEKEERGRGNFPDRFSARQFPNYSSELNVNALLLGDSALYLCASSFIGGLHTEAFFGQGTRLTVV.

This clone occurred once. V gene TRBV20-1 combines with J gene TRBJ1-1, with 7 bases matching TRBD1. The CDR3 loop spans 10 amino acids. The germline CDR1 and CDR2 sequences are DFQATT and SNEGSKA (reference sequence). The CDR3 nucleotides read TGCAGCAGGGGGTTGACTGAAGCTTTCTTT. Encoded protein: CSRGLTEAFF.

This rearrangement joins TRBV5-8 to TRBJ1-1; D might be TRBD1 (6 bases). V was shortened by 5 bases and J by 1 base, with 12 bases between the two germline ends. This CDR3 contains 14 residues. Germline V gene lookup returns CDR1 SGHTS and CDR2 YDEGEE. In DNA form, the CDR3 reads TGTGCCAGCAGGCTTCAGGGGAAGAACACTGAAGCTTTCTTT. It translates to CASRLQGKNTEAFF.

The CDR3 loop is CASRETGGLTGELFF. The CDR3 region has the DNA TGTGCCAGTAGGGAGACAGGGGGTTTAACCGGGGAGCTGTTTTTT. V usage is TRBV19 and J usage is TRBJ2-2; 9 nucleotides agree with TRBD1. The junction had 7 bases not matched to a gene; V was cut back by 6 bases and J by 5 bases. In germline, CDR1 is LNHDA, CDR2 SQIVND (reference sequence). The CDR3 is 15 amino acids.

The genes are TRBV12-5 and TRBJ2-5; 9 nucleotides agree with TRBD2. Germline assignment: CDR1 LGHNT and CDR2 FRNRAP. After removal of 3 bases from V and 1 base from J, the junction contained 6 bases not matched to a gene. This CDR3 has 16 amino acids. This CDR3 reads CASGLGSGGRQETQYF. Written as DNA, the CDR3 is TGTGCTAGTGGTTTAGGTAGCGGGGGCCGCCAAGAGACCCAGTACTTC.

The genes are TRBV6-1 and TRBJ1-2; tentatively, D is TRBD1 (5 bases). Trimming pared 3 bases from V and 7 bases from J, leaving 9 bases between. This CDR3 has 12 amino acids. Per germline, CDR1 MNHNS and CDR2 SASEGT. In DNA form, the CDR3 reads TGTGCCAGCAGTGATCGGGACCGTGGCTACACCTTC. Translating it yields CASSDRDRGYTF.

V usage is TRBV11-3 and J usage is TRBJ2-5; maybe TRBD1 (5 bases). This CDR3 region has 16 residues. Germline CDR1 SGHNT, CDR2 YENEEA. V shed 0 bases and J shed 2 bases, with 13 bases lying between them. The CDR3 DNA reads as TGTGCCAGCAGCTTAGAAGCCAGGGAAACTCAAGAGACCCAGTACTTC. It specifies CASSLEARETQETQYF.

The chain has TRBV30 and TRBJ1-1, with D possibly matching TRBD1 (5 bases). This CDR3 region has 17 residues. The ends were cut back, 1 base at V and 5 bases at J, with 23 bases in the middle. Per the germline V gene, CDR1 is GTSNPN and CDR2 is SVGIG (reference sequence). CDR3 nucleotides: TGTGCCTGGAGTGGTTGGTTACTAAGGGCAGGGAGGACTGAAGCTTTCTTT. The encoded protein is CAWSGWLLRAGRTEAFF.

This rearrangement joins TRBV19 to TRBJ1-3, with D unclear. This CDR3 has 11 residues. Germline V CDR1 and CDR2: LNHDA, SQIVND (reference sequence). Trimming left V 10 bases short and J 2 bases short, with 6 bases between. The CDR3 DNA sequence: TGTGCCATCGGGGCTGGAAACACCATATATTTT. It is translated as CAIGAGNTIYF.

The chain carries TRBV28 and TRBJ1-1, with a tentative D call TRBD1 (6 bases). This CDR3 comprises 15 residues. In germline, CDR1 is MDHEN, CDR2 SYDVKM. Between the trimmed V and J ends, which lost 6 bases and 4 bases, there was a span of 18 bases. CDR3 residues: CASRRAGASGTEAFF. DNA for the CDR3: TGTGCCAGCAGACGAGCGGGGGCTTCGGGCACTGAAGCTTTCTTT.

This CDR3 is CASSSLERYLDTDTQYF. The CDR3 region has the DNA TGTGCCAGCAGCTCCCTCGAGCGTTACCTCGACACAGATACGCAGTATTTT. The genes are TRBV5-4 and TRBJ2-3; D unclear. V lost 3 bases, J lost 2 bases, and 19 bases lay in between. The CDR3 is 17 residues long. Germline CDR1 reads SGHNT; CDR2 reads YYREEE (reference sequence).

The CDR3 nucleotides read TGCGCCAGCAGCTTGGCCCGAACGCAGTATTTT. Translated, it gives CASSLARTQYF. The chain uses TRBV5-1 and TRBJ2-3, with D unclear. This CDR3 is 11 amino acids long. V was trimmed by 0 bases and J by 9 bases, leaving 5 bases between them. Germline assignment: CDR1 SGHRS and CDR2 YFSETQ. The full variable domain, rest sourced from reference TRBV5-1 and TRBJ2-3, is KAGVTQTPRYLIKTRGQQVTLSCSPISGHRSVSWYQQTPGQGLQFLFEYFSETQRNKGNFPGRFSGRQFSNSRSEMNVSTLELGDSALYLCASSLARTQYFGPGTRLTVL.

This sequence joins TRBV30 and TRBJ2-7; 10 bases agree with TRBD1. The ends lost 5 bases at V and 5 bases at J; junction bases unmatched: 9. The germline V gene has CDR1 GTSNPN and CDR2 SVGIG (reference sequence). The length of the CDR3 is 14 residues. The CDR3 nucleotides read TGTGCCTGGGAGTGGACAGGGGGGTTTGACGAGCAGTACTTC. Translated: CAWEWTGGFDEQYF.

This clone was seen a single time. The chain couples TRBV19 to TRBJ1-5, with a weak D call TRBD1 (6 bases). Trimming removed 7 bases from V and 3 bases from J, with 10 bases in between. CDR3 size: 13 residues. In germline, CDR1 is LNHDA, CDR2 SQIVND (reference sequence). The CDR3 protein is CASTSGANQPQHF. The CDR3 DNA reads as TGTGCCAGTACCTCAGGGGCCAATCAGCCCCAGCATTTT.

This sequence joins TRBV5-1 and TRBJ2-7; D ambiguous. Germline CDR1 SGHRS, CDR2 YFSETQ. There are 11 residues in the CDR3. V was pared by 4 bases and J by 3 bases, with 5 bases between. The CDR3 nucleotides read TGCGCCAGCAGCACGGGCTACGAGCAGTACTTC. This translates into CASSTGYEQYF.

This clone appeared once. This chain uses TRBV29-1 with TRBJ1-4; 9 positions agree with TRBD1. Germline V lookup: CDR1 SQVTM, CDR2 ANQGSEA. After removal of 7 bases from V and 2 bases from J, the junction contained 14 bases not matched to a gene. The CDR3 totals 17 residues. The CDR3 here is CSAETGGARGTNEKLFF. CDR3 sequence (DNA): TGCAGCGCCGAAACAGGGGGCGCGAGGGGCACTAATGAAAAACTGTTTTTT.